These 8 T cell receptor beta chains were all obtained from the same sample, sequenced in a study of identifying expanded T cells in peripheral blood. The protocol was immunoSEQ multiplex PCR, while the TCRdb copy is restricted to in-frame clones and leaves out a portion. The profile shows approximately 90,000 clones, 75% to 90% of them singletons. Sequencing was carried out using blood. These receptors were collected from a person aged 18-70 years in good health.

The chain couples TRBV5-1 to TRBJ1-5, with D maybe TRBD1 (6 bases). CDR3 length: 15 residues. V lost 1 base and J lost 2, with 10 bases in between. The germline V gene has CDR1 SGHRS and CDR2 YFSETQ. CDR3 sequence reads: CASSLFAGGNQPQHF. The CDR3 DNA is TGCGCCAGCAGCTTGTTTGCAGGGGGCAATCAGCCCCAGCATTTT.

In DNA form, the CDR3 reads TGTGCCAGCAGCGTAGGGTGGACAGGGGTGGAGACCCAGTACTTC. Its translation is CASSVGWTGVETQYF. This chain uses TRBV9 with TRBJ2-5, with 9 bases fitting TRBD1. This CDR3 is 15 amino acids long. The germline V gene encodes CDR1 SGDLS and CDR2 YYNGEE. V was clipped by 0 bases and J by 5 bases; unmatched bases: 5. The whole variable domain, remainder taken from reference TRBV9 and TRBJ2-5, is DSGVTQTPKHLITATGQRVTLRCSPRSGDLSVYWYQQSLDQGLQFLIQYYNGEERAKGNILERFSAQQFPDLHSELNLSSLELGDSALYFCASSVGWTGVETQYFGPGTRLLVL.

The J gene is TRBJ1-2, the V gene TRBV5-5; no definite D call. V was pared by 4 bases and J by 4 bases, with 14 bases between. This CDR3 comprises 14 residues. The germline gives CDR1 SGHKS, CDR2 YYEKEE (reference sequence). The CDR3 DNA reads TGTGCCAGCAGCCCAATACACGTCATCTATGGCTACACCTTC. This gives the protein CASSPIHVIYGYTF.

The chain uses TRBV30 and TRBJ2-7; D gene ambiguous. The CDR3 length is 11 residues. With 5 bases removed from V and 3 bases from J, the gap between germline ends came to 8 bases. CDR1 GTSNPN and CDR2 SVGIG come from the germline V gene (reference sequence). The CDR3 loop reads CAWGQNYEQYF. Here the CDR3 DNA reads TGTGCCTGGGGGCAGAACTACGAGCAGTACTTC.

The CDR3 sequence is CASSIVGVTGANVLTF. The CDR3 DNA follows: TGTGCCAGTAGTATAGTCGGGGTCACTGGGGCCAACGTCCTGACTTTC. The rearrangement links TRBV19 to TRBJ2-6, with D maybe TRBD2 (5 bases). The CDR3 covers 16 residues. V lost 1 base and J lost 2, with 9 bases in between. Germline CDR1 and CDR2: LNHDA and SQIVND (reference sequence). Full variable domain (missing parts from reference TRBV19 and TRBJ2-6): DGGITQSPKYLFRKEGQNVTLSCEQNLNHDAMYWYRQDPGQGLRLIYYSQIVNDFQKGDIAEGYSVSREKKESFPLTVTSAQKNPTAFYLCASSIVGVTGANVLTFGAGSRLTVL.

The chain is built from TRBV18 and TRBJ1-2; D gene unclear. This CDR3 comprises 15 residues. The germline gives CDR1 KGHSH, CDR2 LQKENI. Trimming cost V 1 base and J 8 bases, with 17 bases left between them. CDR3 in amino acids: CASSPLSVPREGYTF. CDR3 DNA sequence: TGTGCCAGCTCACCACTTTCCGTTCCCCGAGAGGGCTACACCTTC.

The chain joins TRBV27 to TRBJ1-1; D is ambiguous. The V gene lost 0 bases and the J gene lost 4 bases, with 18 bases spanning the gap. The germline CDR1 and CDR2 sequences are MNHEY and SMNVEV (reference sequence). There are 17 residues in the CDR3. DNA of the CDR3: TGTGCCAGCAGTTTATCCTTTCTCCGCCTAAAATTCACTGAAGCTTTCTTT. Translating it yields CASSLSFLRLKFTEAFF.

The chain employs TRBV5-4 and TRBJ2-2; tentatively, D is TRBD2 (6 bases). Germline CDR1 SGHNT, CDR2 YYREEE (reference sequence). The CDR3 spans 17 residues. The V end was cut by 6 bases, the J end by 5 bases, with 23 bases between. The CDR3 DNA reads TGTGCCAGCACCTCTCGCGCTCAGGGAGGAAAGACCGGGGAGCTGTTTTTT. Protein: CASTSRAQGGKTGELFF.